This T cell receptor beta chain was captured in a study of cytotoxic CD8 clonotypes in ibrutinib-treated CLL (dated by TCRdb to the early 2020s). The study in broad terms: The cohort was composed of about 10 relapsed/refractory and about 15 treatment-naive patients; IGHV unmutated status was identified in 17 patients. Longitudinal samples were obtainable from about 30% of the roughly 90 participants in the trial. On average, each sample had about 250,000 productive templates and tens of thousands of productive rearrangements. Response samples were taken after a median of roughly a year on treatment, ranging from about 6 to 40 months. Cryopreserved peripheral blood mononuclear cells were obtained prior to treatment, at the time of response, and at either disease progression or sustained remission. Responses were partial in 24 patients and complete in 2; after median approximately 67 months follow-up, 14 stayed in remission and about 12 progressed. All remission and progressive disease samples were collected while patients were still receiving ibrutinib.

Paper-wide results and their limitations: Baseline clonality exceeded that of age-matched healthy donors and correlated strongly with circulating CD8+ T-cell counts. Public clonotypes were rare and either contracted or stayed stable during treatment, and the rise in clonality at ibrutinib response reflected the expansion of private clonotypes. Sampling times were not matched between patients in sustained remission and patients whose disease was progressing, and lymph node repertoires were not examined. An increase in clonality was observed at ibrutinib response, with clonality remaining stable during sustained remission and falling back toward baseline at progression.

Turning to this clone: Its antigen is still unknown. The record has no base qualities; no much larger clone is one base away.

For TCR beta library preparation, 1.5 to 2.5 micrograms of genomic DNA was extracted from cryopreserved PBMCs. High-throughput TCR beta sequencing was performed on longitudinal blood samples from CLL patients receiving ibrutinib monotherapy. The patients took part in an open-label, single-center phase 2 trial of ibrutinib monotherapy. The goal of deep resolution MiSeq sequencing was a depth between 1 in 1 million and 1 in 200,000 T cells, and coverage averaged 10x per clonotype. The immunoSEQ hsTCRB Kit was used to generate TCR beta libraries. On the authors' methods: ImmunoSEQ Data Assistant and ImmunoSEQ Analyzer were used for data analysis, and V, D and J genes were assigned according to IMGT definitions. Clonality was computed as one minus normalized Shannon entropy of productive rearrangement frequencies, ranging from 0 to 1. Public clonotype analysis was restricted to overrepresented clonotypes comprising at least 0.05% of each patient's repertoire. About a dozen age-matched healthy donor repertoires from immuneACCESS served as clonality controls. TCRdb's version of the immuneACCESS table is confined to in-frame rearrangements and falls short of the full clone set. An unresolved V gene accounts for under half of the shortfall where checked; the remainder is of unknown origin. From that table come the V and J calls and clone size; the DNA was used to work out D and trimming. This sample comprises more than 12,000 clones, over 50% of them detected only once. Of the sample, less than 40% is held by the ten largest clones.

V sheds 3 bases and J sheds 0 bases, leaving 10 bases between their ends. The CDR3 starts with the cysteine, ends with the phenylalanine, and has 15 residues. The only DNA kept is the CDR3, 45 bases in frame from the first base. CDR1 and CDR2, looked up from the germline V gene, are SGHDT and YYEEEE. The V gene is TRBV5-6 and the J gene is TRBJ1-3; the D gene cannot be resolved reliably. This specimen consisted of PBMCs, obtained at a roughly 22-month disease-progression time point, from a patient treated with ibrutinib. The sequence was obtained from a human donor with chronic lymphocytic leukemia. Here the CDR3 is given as CASSWSALSGNTIYF. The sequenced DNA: TGTGCCAGCAGCTGGTCAGCTCTCTCTGGAAACACCATATATTTT. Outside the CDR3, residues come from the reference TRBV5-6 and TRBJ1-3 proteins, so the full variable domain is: DAGVTQSPTHLIKTRGQQVTLRCSPKSGHDTVSWYQQALGQGPQFIFQYYEEEERQRGNFPDRFSGHQFPNYSSELNVNALLLGDSALYLCASSWSALSGNTIYFGEGSWLTVV.